Listed here is a single TCR beta chain. The sample belongs to a study of OX40 agonist ivuxolimab in advanced cancers. Measured with immunoSEQ multiplex PCR; TCRdb has only the in-frame clones, and not every one. The profile shows 75,000 to 100,000 clones, roughly 85% of them singletons. Sampling times: baseline, cycle 4 day 1, cycle 7 day 1. This CDR3 is 14 amino acids long. V trimming: 3 bases; J trimming: 3 bases; junction bases outside the gene matches: 5. Germline loops: CDR1 GTSNPN, CDR2 SVGIG (reference sequence). The chain joins TRBV30 to TRBJ1-1, with 9 bases fitting TRBD1. The TCR comes from an adult with an advanced solid tumor such as melanoma, head and neck, liver or kidney cancer. Sequenced here: CD4+ or CD8+ T cells sorted from blood, sampled in a trial of the OX40 agonist ivuxolimab. DNA for the CDR3: TGTGCCTGGAGACTACAGGGGGCCTACACTGAAGCTTTCTTT. Translated: CAWRLQGAYTEAFF.